Below, 13 T cell receptor beta chains from the same sample are listed, as sequenced in a study of shared clonotypes between healthy human individuals. Libraries were prepared by immunoSEQ multiplex PCR; TCRdb keeps only in-frame clonotypes and omits some of them. Of 1,500,000 or so clones listed, 97% to 99% are singletons. Sequenced sample: naive CD4+ T cells sorted from blood. This sample's subset: CD45RA+ positively selected. The receptors derive from a young man in good health.

This chain connects TRBV7-9 to TRBJ1-1, with D tentatively TRBD1 (5 bases). The CDR3 is 14 amino acids. With 3 bases removed from V and 3 bases from J, the gap between germline ends came to 11 bases. The germline V gene has CDR1 SEHNR and CDR2 FQNEAQ (reference sequence). The CDR3 here is CASSLMGLDTEAFF. The CDR3 DNA is TGTGCCAGCAGCTTGATGGGGCTTGACACTGAAGCTTTCTTT.

The gene calls are TRBV30 and TRBJ2-1; either TRBD1 or TRBD2 may supply D (5 bases each). There are 14 residues in the CDR3. Between the trimmed V and J ends, which lost 3 bases and 2 bases, there was a span of 11 bases. Germline CDR1 and CDR2: GTSNPN and SVGIG (reference sequence). In DNA, the CDR3 is TGTGCCTGGAGCATTGGGGGTACCTACAATGAGCAGTTCTTC. Encoded protein: CAWSIGGTYNEQFF. Using reference TRBV30 and TRBJ2-1 for the parts outside the CDR3, the full variable domain is SQTIHQWPATLVQPVGSPLSLECTVEGTSNPNLYWYRQAAGRGLQLLFYSVGIGQISSEVPQNLSASRPQDRQFILSSKKLLLSDSGFYLCAWSIGGTYNEQFFGPGTRLTVL.

Concerning this clone: Additional DNA sequences in this sample encode the identical CDR3. The chain uses TRBV5-1 and TRBJ2-3; D remains ambiguous. The V gene lost 0 bases and the J gene lost 4 bases, with 6 bases spanning the gap. This CDR3 has 13 amino acids. CDR1 and CDR2 (germline): SGHRS, YFSETQ. DNA for the CDR3: TGCGCCAGCAGCTTGGGGTCGGCAGATACGCAGTATTTT. Translation: CASSLGSADTQYF.

The rearrangement uses TRBV7-2 and TRBJ2-3; tentatively, D is TRBD1 (6 bases). Deletions cut 5 bases from V and 3 bases from J, with 12 bases between. The V gene's germline CDR1 is SGHTA and CDR2 FQGNSA. The CDR3 is 14 residues long. The DNA for the CDR3 is TGTGCCAGCAGCATTCGCCAGGGGACAGATACGCAGTATTTT. It yields the protein CASSIRQGTDTQYF.

The V call is TRBV5-5, the J call TRBJ1-2; D ambiguous. CDR1 SGHKS and CDR2 YYEKEE come from the germline V gene (reference sequence). This CDR3 has 15 amino acids. V shed 4 bases and J shed 4 bases, with 17 bases lying between them. The CDR3 loop reads CASSHERAPGYGYTF. In DNA, the CDR3 is TGTGCCAGCAGCCATGAACGGGCCCCCGGCTATGGCTACACCTTC.

The genes are TRBV10-3 and TRBJ2-3, with TRBD1 matching 7 bases. Germline lookup yields CDR1 ENHRY and CDR2 SYGVKD. V was pared by 9 bases and J by 0 bases, with 0 bases of the junction left unmatched. CDR3 length equals 12 residues. Here the CDR3 reads CAIQGSTDTQYF. Written as DNA, the CDR3 is TGTGCCATACAGGGGAGCACAGATACGCAGTATTTT.

V is TRBV6-5 and J is TRBJ2-7, with a tentative D call TRBD1 (6 bases). The CDR3 totals 14 residues. Germline V gene sequence: CDR1 MNHEY, CDR2 SVGAGI. V lost 0 bases and J 4 bases, leaving 10 bases between the germline ends. CDR3 region: CASSYSQGNYEQYF. The CDR3 nucleotides read TGTGCCAGCAGTTACTCCCAGGGGAATTACGAGCAGTACTTC.

The chain recombines TRBV28 with TRBJ1-1, with TRBD1 as a possible D gene (5 bases). Deletions cut 6 bases from V and 1 base from J, with 12 bases between. Germline loops: CDR1 MDHEN, CDR2 SYDVKM. This CDR3 spans 14 amino acids. The CDR3: CASRGRTPNTEAFF. The CDR3, as DNA: TGTGCCAGCAGGGGACGGACACCGAACACTGAAGCTTTCTTT.

The genes are TRBV28 and TRBJ2-2, with a possible D match to TRBD2 (6 bases). Trimming took off 3 bases at V and 4 bases at J, with 18 bases between the two ends. The CDR3 has 17 residues. The V gene's germline CDR1 is MDHEN and CDR2 SYDVKM. CDR3 in amino acids: CASSFPGSSISTGELFF. CDR3 DNA: TGTGCCAGCAGTTTCCCCGGGAGCTCGATTAGCACCGGGGAGCTGTTTTTT.

This chain connects TRBV7-2 to TRBJ2-4, with D possibly being TRBD2 (5 bases). The V and J ends lost 2 bases and 0 bases respectively, with 11 bases between them. Germline CDR1 reads SGHTA; CDR2 reads FQGNSA. This CDR3 is built from 16 residues. This chain's CDR3 is CASSLSGTLAKNIQYF. DNA for the CDR3: TGTGCCAGCAGCTTAAGCGGAACACTAGCCAAAAACATTCAGTACTTC.

V is TRBV9 and J is TRBJ1-2; 9 nucleotides align to TRBD1. The CDR3 runs to 15 residues. CDR1 and CDR2 from the germline V gene are SGDLS and YYNGEE. The J segment lost 4 bases and the V segment lost 0 bases, leaving 4 bases of the junction unmatched. As DNA, the CDR3 is TGTGCCAGCAGCGTAGCTACAGGGGGCATCTATGGCTACACCTTC. Translated, it gives CASSVATGGIYGYTF.

The chain couples TRBV15 to TRBJ1-4; the match to TRBD1 covers 7 bases. The CDR3 consists of 17 residues. Germline V lookup: CDR1 LNHNV, CDR2 YYDKDF (reference sequence). The V segment lost 0 bases and the J segment 6 bases; nucleotides outside the gene matches: 10. The CDR3 is CATSRDRLGGGYEKLFF. The DNA for the CDR3 is TGTGCCACCAGCAGAGATCGCTTAGGAGGGGGCTATGAAAAACTGTTTTTT.

In its sample, this clone was seen once. This sequence joins TRBV19 and TRBJ2-3; D is uncertain. Trimming removed 7 bases from V and 2 bases from J, with 10 bases in between. CDR1 and CDR2 (germline): LNHDA, SQIVND (reference sequence). The CDR3 extends over 13 amino acids. The CDR3: CASNPSPTDTQYF. CDR3 sequence (DNA): TGTGCCAGTAATCCGAGCCCCACAGATACGCAGTATTTT.